This T cell receptor beta chain comes out of a study of PD-L1 blockade in urothelial cancer. Study-wide context: Among blood samples, the median T cell count was around 140,000.

TCRdb's copy holds only in-frame clones and misses some; the assay was immunoSEQ multiplex PCR. The data contain 100,000 to 150,000 clones, 86% of them singletons. Noted time point: peripheral blood 6 weeks after treatment start. The number of samples from each patient was between 1 and 8, taken pretreatment and on-treatment. General study findings and limits: Below-median pretreatment blood TCR clonality was a predictor of better survival. The study found that durable-benefit patients expanded tumor-associated blood clones more at 3 weeks.

Many counts were recorded for this clone. Antigen unknown. V gave up 3 bases and J gave up 0 bases, with 10 bases separating them. The CDR3 sequence is 14 residues long. Germline V CDR1 and CDR2: GTSNPN, SVGIG (reference sequence). The source is a man aged 50 to 60 with urothelial cancer. Source: PBMCs, taken around atezolizumab (anti-PD-L1) treatment. The chain has TRBV30 and TRBJ2-3; tentative D call: TRBD1 (5 bases). CDR3 coding DNA: TGTGCCTGGAGCCAGGGATTCAGCACAGATACGCAGTATTTT. This sequence encodes CAWSQGFSTDTQYF.